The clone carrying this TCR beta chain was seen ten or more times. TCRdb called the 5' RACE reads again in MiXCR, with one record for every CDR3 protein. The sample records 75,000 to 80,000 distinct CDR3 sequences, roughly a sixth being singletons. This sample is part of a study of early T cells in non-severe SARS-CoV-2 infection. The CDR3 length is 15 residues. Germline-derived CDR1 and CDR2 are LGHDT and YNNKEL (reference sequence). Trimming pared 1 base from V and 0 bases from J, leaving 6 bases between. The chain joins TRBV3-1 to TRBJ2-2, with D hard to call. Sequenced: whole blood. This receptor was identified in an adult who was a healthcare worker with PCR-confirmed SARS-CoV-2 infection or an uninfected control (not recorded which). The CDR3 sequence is CASSQGRTNTGELFF. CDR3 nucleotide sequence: TGTGCCAGCAGCCAAGGACGTACGAACACCGGGGAGCTGTTTTTT. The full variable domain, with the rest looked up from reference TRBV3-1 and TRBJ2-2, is DTAVSQTPKYLVTQMGNDKSIKCEQNLGHDTMYWYKQDSKKFLKIMFSYNNKELIINETVPNRFSPKSPDKAHLNLHINSLELGDSAVYFCASSQGRTNTGELFFGEGSRLTVL.